This record covers a single T cell receptor (beta chain). This CDR3 spans 15 amino acids. Trimming took 3 bases from V and 0 from J; bases not matched to a gene: 1. CDR1 and CDR2 (germline): MNHNS, SASEGT. Sequenced by immunoSEQ multiplex PCR; TCRdb stores in-frame clones only, minus some. The sample yields tens of thousands of clones, approximately 90% seen once. The data originate from a study of T cell changes during pregnancy in multiple sclerosis. The sequence was collected from a female donor with multiple sclerosis, enrolled in a pregnancy study. V is TRBV6-1 and J is TRBJ2-1; TRBD2 agrees at 8 bases. Here the sequenced sample was CD8+ T cells from peripheral blood mononuclear cells, taken in the first trimester of pregnancy. The CDR3 region has the DNA TGTGCCAGCAGTGACACTAGCGGCTCCTACAATGAGCAGTTCTTC. Amino acids: CASSDTSGSYNEQFF.